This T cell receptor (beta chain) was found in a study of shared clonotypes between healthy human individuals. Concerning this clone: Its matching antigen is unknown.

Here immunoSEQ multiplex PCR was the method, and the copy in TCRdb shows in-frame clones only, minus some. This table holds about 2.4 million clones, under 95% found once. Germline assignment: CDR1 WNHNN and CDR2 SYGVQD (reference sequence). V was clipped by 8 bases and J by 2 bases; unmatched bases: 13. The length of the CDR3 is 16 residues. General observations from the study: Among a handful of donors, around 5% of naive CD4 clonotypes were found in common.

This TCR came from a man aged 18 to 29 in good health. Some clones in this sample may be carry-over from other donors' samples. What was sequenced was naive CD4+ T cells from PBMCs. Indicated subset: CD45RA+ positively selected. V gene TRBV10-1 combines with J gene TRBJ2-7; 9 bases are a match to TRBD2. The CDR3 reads CASSFHRASGAYEQYF. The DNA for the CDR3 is TGCGCCAGCTCCTTTCATCGGGCTAGCGGGGCCTACGAGCAGTACTTC.